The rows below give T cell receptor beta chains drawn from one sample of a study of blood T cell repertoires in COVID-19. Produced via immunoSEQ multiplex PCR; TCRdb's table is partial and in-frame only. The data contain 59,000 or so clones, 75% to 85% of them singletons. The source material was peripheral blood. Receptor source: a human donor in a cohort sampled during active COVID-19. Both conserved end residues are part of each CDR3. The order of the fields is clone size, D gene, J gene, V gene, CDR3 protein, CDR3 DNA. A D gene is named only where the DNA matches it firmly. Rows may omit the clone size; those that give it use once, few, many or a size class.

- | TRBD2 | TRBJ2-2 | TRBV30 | CAWSVYNGGAHGELFF | TGTGCCTGGAGTGTATATAACGGGGGGGCCCACGGGGAGCTGTTTTTT
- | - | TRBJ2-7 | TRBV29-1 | CSVQTGTHEQYF | TGCAGCGTCCAAACAGGGACCCACGAGCAGTACTTC
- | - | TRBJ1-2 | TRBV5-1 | CASSLGQRLNYGYTF | TGCGCCAGCAGTCTTGGACAGAGATTAAACTATGGCTACACCTTC
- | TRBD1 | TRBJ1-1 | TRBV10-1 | CASRTRQGVESTEAFF | TGCGCCAGCAGGACCAGACAGGGGGTAGAGAGTACTGAAGCTTTCTTT
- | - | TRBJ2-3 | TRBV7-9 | CASSPRRGYTDTQYF | TGTGCCAGCAGCCCTCGCCGGGGATACACAGATACGCAGTATTTT
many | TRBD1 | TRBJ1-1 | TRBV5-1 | CASSQVPGQGARAEAFF | TGCGCCAGCAGCCAAGTCCCGGGACAGGGGGCAAGGGCTGAAGCTTTCTTT
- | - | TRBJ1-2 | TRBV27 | CASSRKTENYGYTF | TGTGCCAGCAGTAGGAAGACAGAGAACTATGGCTACACCTTC
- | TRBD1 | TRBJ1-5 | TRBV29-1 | CSVEGAGGEGAQHF | TGCAGCGTTGAAGGGGCAGGGGGCGAGGGGGCCCAGCATTTT
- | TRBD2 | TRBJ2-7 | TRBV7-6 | CASSLGSGGRYEQYF | TGTGCCAGCAGTCTAGGGAGCGGGGGAAGGTACGAGCAGTACTTC
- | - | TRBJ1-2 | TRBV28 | CASRLLQGGYTF | TGTGCCAGCAGATTACTACAGGGTGGCTACACCTTC
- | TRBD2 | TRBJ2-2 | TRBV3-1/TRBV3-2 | CASSDGGVNTGELFF | TGTGCCAGCAGCGACGGGGGGGTAAACACCGGGGAGCTGTTTTTT
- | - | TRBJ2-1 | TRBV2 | CASSEGRASRNEQFF | TGTGCCAGCAGTGAGGGCAGGGCCTCGAGGAATGAGCAGTTCTTC
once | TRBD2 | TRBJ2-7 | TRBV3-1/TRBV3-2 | CASSQDLLAANYEQYF | TGTGCCAGCAGCCAAGATTTACTAGCGGCGAACTACGAGCAGTACTTC
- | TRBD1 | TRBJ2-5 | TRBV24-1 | CATSDQRTGIQETQYF | TGTGCCACCAGTGATCAGCGGACAGGGATTCAAGAGACCCAGTACTTC
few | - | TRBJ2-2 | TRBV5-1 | CASSLEAASSAGELFF | TGCGCCAGCAGCTTGGAGGCGGCTAGCTCAGCCGGGGAGCTGTTTTTT
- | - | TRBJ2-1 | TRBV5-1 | CASSLGASSYNEQFF | TGCGCCAGCAGCTTGGGGGCCTCCTCCTACAATGAGCAGTTCTTC
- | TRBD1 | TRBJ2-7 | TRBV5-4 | CASSPQDRDSYEQYF | TGTGCCAGCAGCCCCCAGGACAGGGACTCCTACGAGCAGTACTTC